This T cell receptor beta chain was identified during a study of T cells expressing NK-cell markers. Across the whole study: Eight donors were sequenced, seven testing HCMV-seropositive and one testing seronegative. Whole-study findings and limits: Where several donors were concerned, these clonotypes also led the CD3+CD56-NKG2C+ fraction. In a group of about six donors, dominant NKG2C+ clonotypes represented about 1.0-8% of CD8+ T cells.

Reprocessing the 5' RACE reads, TCRdb reports a single entry for every CDR3 protein and omits DNA. This table lists about 150,000 distinct CDR3 sequences. The CDR3 has 14 amino acids. Regarding this clonotype: The antigen remains unidentified.

The receptor's source is a woman in her forties or fifties in good health. The sequenced material came from blood T cells: a sorted CD56 or NKG2C T cell subset, CD4+ or CD8+ T cells, or bulk PBMC T cells (not recorded which). The rearrangement links TRBV12-3 or TRBV12-4 to TRBJ2-5. Here the CDR3 reads CASSLYGDVETQYF.